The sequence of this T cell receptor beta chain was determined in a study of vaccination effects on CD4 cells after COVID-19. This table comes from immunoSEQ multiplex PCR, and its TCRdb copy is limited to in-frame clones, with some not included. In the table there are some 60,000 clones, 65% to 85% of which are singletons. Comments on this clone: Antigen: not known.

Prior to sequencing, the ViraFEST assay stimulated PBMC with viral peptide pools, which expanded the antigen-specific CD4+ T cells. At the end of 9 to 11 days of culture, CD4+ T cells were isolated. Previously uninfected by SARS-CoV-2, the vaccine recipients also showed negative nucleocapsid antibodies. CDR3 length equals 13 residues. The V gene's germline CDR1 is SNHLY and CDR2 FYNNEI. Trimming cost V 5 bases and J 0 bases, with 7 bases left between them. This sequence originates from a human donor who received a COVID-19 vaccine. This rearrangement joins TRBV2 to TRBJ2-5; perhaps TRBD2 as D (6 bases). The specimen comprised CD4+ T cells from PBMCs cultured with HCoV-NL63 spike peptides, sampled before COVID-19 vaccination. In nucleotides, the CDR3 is TGTGCCAGCAGTTGGGACTACCAAGAGACCCAGTACTTC. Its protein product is CASSWDYQETQYF.